This T cell receptor (beta chain) was found in a study of a mutant IDH1 vaccine in newly diagnosed glioma. The study's findings and limits: Patients showed vaccine-induced immune responses at a rate of roughly 94%.

With respect to this clone: The antigen is undetermined.

TCRdb's copy holds only in-frame clones and misses some; the assay was immunoSEQ multiplex PCR. The sample consists of about 38,000 clones, 92% of them appearing once. Time point given: baseline, week 1 (first vaccination visit). Stated treatment: pre-vaccination baseline after standard-of-care therapy. CDR3 length equals 14 residues. Trimming pared 8 bases from V and 0 bases from J, leaving 8 bases between. CDR1 is MNHNS and CDR2 is SASEGT in the germline V gene. The TCR comes from a man aged 18 to 29 with glioma. The chain is built from TRBV6-1 and TRBJ1-6; D is perhaps TRBD1 (5 bases). Sequences were derived from PBMCs, sampled from a glioma patient treated with radiotherapy, temozolomide or both. CDR3 sequence: CASGGSSYNSPLHF. CDR3 bases: TGTGCCAGCGGGGGGAGCTCCTATAATTCACCCCTCCACTTT.